This paragraph reports one TCR beta chain. In germline, CDR1 is SGHNT, CDR2 YYREEE (reference sequence). Trimming left V 2 bases short and J 1 base short, with 9 bases between. This CDR3 spans 14 amino acids. The data are from a study of shared clonotypes between healthy human individuals. In the study overall: The donor pool was made up of a couple of women and three men aged 18 to 49. Each donor contributed plates that comprised three CD4 naive, three CD4 memory, two CD8 naive and one CD8 memory.

Positive CCR7 selection of CD45RO-negative cells yielded the naive CD8 cells, and terminally differentiated effector memory CD45RA+ cells were excluded. Donors, healthy HIV-negative adults, lacked recent acute infections or vaccinations. It was across several immunoSEQ plates that each subset's genomic DNA was evenly split. Clones were sequenced by immunoSEQ multiplex PCR, and TCRdb holds only the in-frame ones, with some missing. The table shows hundreds of thousands of clones, with approximately 95% occurring only once. This chain uses TRBV5-4 with TRBJ1-1; a weak D match, TRBD1 (6 bases). This TCR derives from a woman in her thirties in good health. The sequencing sample was made of naive CD8+ T cells sorted from blood. Here the CDR3 DNA reads TGTGCCAGCAGCTTCAGGGGAGGGAACACTGAAGCTTTCTTT. It is translated as CASSFRGGNTEAFF.